This TCR beta chain was identified during a study of CD8 T cells in Susac syndrome. The CDR3 extends over 14 amino acids. Germline V gene data show CDR1 as SGHRS and CDR2 as YFSETQ. J was trimmed by 5 bases and V by 0 bases; bases with no gene match: 4. This clonotype was seen just once. Roughly 0.45 to 1 ug RNA was reverse transcribed with random hexamers. TCRdb independently ran MiXCR on the immunoSEQ multiplex PCR reads; one entry per CDR3 protein. The table has about 300,000 distinct CDR3 sequences, roughly 85% seen once. Material: CD8+ T cells from PBMCs. This sequence was found in a human donor with multiple sclerosis. The V and J genes are TRBV5-1 and TRBJ1-2, with 7 bases matching TRBD1. Written as DNA, the CDR3 is TGCGCCAGCAGCTTGGAGGGGGCAACATATGGCTACACCTTC. Its translation is CASSLEGATYGYTF. Variable domain in full (rest from reference TRBV5-1 and TRBJ1-2): KAGVTQTPRYLIKTRGQQVTLSCSPISGHRSVSWYQQTPGQGLQFLFEYFSETQRNKGNFPGRFSGRQFSNSRSEMNVSTLELGDSALYLCASSLEGATYGYTFGSGTRLTVV.